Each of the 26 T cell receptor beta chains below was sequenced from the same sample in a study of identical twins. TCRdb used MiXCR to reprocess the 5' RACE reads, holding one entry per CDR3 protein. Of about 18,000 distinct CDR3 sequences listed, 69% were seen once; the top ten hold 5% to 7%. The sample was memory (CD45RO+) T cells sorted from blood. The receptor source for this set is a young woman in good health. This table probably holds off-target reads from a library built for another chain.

The DNA of the CDR3 is TGCGCCACAACCTCTCGAGCGGGAGTAAGGGAGACCCAGTACTTC. This codes for CATTSRAGVRETQYF. The chain carries TRBV5-1 and TRBJ2-5; 8 bases match TRBD2. The trim removed 9 bases at V and 5 bases at J, leaving 15 bases unmatched. The CDR3 is made up of 15 amino acids. Germline assignment: CDR1 SGHRS and CDR2 YFSETQ.

CDR3 DNA: TGCGCCAGCAGCCAAGACCGGGGACAGGGAGTAGACATTCAGTACTTC. Its protein product is CASSQDRGQGVDIQYF. This chain joins TRBV4-3 and TRBJ2-4, with 9 nucleotides matching TRBD1. V was pared by 0 bases and J by 8 bases, with 8 bases of the junction left unmatched. Germline V gives CDR1 LGHNA, CDR2 YSLEER. This CDR3 region has 16 residues.

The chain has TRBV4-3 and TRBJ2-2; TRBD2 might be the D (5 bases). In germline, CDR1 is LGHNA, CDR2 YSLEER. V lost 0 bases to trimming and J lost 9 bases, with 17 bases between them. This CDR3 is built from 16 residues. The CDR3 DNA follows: TGCGCCAGCAGCCAAGAAGGAGGTGGAACTGGGCGGGAGCTGTTTTTT. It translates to CASSQEGGGTGRELFF.

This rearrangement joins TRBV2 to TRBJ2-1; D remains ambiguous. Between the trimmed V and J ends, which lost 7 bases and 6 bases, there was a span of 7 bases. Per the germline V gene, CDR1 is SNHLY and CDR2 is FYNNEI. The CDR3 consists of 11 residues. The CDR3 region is CASNPVNEQFF. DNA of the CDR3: TGTGCCAGCAATCCGGTCAATGAGCAGTTCTTC.

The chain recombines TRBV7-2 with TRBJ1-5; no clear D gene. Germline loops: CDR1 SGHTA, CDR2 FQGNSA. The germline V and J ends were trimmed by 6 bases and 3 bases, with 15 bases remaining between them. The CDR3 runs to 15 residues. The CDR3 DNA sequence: TGTGCCAGCAGTTCGGGTCCTTTCTCCAATCAGCCCCAGCATTTT. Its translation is CASSSGPFSNQPQHF.

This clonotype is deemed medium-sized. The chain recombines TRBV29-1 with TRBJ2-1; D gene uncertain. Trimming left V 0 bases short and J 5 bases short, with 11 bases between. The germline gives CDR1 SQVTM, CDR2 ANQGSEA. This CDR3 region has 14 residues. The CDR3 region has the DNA TGCAGCGTTGAAGATCCAGGCAACAACAATGAGCAGTTCTTC. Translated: CSVEDPGNNNEQFF.

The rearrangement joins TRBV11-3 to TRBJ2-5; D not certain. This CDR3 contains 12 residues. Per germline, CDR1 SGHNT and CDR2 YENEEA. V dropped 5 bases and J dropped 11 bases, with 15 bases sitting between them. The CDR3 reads CASSPSATSQYF. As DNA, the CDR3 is TGTGCCAGCAGCCCATCAGCGACATCGCAGTACTTC.

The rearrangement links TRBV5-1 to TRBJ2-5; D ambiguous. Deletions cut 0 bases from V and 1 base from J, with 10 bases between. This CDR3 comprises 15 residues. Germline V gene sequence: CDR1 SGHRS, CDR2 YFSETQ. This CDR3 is CASSLDLVSQETQYF. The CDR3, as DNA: TGCGCCAGCAGCTTGGACCTTGTAAGCCAAGAGACCCAGTACTTC.

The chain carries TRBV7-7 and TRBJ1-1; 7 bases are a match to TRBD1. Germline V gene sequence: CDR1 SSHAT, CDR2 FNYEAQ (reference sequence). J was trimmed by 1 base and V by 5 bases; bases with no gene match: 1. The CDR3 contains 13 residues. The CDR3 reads CASSRDRNTEAFF. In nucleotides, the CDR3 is TGTGCCAGCAGCCGGGACAGGAACACTGAAGCTTTCTTT.

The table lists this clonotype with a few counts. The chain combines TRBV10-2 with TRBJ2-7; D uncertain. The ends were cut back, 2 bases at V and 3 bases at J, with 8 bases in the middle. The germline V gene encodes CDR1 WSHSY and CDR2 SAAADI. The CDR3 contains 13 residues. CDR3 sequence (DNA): TGCGCCAGCAGTGAGATGAGGAGCTACGAGCAGTACTTC. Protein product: CASSEMRSYEQYF.

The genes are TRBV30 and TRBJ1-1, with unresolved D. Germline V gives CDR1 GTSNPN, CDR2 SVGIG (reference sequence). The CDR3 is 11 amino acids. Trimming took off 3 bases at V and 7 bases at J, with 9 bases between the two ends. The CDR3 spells CAWSRYREAFF. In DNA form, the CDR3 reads TGTGCCTGGAGCAGATATCGTGAAGCTTTCTTT.

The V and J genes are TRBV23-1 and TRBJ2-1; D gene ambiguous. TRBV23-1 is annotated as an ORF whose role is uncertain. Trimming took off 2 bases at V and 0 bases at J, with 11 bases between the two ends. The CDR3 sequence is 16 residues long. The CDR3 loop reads CASSQPSANSYNEQFF. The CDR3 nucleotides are TGCGCCAGCAGTCAACCCTCGGCTAACTCCTACAATGAGCAGTTCTTC.

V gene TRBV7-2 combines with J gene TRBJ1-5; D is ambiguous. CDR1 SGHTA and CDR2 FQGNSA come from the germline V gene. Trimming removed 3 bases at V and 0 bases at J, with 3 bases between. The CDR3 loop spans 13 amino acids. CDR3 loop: CASSLVSNQPQHF. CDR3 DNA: TGTGCCAGCAGCTTGGTTAGCAATCAGCCCCAGCATTTT.

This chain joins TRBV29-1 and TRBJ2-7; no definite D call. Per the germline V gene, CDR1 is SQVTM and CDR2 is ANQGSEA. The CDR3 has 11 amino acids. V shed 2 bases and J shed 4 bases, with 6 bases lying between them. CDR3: CSVEHGYEQYF. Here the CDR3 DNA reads TGCAGCGTTGAACACGGATACGAGCAGTACTTC.

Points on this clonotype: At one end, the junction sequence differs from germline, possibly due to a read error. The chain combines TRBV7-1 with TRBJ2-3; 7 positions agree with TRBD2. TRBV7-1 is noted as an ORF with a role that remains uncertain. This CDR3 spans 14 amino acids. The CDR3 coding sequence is TGCGCCAGCAGCTCCAGCGGGGCTACAGATACGCAGTATTTT. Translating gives CASSSSGATDTQYF.

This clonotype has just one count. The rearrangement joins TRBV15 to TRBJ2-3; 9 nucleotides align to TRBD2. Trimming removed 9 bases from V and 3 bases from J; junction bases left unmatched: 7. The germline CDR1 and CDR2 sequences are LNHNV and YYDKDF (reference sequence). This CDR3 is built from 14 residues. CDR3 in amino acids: CATGAGGRTDTQYF. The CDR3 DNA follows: TGTGCCACGGGAGCGGGGGGCCGTACAGATACGCAGTATTTT. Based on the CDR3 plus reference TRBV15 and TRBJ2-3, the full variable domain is DAMVIQNPRYQVTQFGKPVTLSCSQTLNHNVMYWYQQKSSQAPKLLFHYYDKDFNNEADTPDNFQSRRPNTSFCFLDIRSPGLGDTAMYLCATGAGGRTDTQYFGPGTRLTVL.

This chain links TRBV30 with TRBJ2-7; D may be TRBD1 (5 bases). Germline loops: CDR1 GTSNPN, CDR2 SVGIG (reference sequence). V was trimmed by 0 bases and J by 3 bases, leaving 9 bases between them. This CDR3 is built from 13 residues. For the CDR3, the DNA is TGTGCCTGGAGTGTATCAGGGTACTACGAGCAGTACTTC. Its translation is CAWSVSGYYEQYF.

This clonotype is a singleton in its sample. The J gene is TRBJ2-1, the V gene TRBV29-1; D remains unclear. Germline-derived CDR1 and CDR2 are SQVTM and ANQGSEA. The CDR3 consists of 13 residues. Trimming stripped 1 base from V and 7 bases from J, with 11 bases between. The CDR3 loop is CSVEGGIYNEQFF. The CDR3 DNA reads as TGCAGCGTTGAAGGTGGTATTTATAATGAGCAGTTCTTC.

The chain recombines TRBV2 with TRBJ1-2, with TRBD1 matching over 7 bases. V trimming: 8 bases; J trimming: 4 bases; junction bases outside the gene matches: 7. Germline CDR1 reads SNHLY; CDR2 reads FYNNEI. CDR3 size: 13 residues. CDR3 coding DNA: TGTGCCAGCCGGACGTCAGGGGGCTATGGCTACACCTTC. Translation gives CASRTSGGYGYTF.

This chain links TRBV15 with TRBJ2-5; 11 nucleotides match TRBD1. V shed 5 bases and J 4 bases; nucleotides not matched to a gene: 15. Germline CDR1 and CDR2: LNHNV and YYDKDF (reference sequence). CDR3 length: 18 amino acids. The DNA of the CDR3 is TGTGCCACCAGCCTTCTCCCGGGGGGGACAGGGGGAAGAGAGACCCAGTACTTC. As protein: CATSLLPGGTGGRETQYF. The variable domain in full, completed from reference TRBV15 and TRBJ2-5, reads DAMVIQNPRYQVTQFGKPVTLSCSQTLNHNVMYWYQQKSSQAPKLLFHYYDKDFNNEADTPDNFQSRRPNTSFCFLDIRSPGLGDTAMYLCATSLLPGGTGGRETQYFGPGTRLLVL.

CDR3 sequence reads: CASSFRGTEQFF. CDR3 in DNA: TGCGCCAGCAGCTTCCGGGGAACTGAGCAGTTCTTC. V and J are TRBV5-1 and TRBJ2-1, with a tentative D call TRBD2 (5 bases). Germline lookup yields CDR1 SGHRS and CDR2 YFSETQ. CDR3 length: 12 residues. V lost 2 bases, J lost 9 bases, and 9 bases lay in between.

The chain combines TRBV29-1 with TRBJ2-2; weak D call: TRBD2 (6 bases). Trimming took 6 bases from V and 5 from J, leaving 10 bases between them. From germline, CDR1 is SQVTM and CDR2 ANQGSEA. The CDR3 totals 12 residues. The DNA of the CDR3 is TGCAGCGTCCGACGGGGGACCGGGGAGCTGTTTTTT. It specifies CSVRRGTGELFF.

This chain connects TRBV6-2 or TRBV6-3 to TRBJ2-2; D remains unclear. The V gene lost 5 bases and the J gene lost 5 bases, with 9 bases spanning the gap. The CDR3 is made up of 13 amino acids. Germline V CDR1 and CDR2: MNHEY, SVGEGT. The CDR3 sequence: CASSLTDTGELFF. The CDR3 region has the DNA TGTGCCAGCAGTCTTACAGATACCGGGGAGCTGTTTTTT.

CDR3 nucleotide sequence: TGTGCCAGCTCACAGACAGTCTACAATGAGCAGTTCTTC. Translating gives CASSQTVYNEQFF. The chain recombines TRBV18 with TRBJ2-1; the D gene is possibly TRBD1 (5 bases). The CDR3 extends over 13 amino acids. CDR1 is KGHSH, CDR2 LQKENI, per germline. Trimming stripped 4 bases from V and 3 bases from J, with 7 bases between.

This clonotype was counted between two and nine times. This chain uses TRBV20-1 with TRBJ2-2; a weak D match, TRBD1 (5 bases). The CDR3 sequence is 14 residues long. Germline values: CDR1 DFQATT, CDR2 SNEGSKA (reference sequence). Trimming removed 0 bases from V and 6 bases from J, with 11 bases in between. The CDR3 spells CSARDGADAGELFF. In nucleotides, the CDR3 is TGCAGTGCTAGAGATGGGGCCGATGCCGGGGAGCTGTTTTTT.

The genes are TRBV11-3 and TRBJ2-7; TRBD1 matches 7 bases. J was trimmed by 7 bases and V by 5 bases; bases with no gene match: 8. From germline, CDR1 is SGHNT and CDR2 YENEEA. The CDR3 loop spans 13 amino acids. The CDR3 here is CASSLGQATEQYF. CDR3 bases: TGTGCCAGCAGCCTAGGACAGGCCACAGAGCAGTACTTC.